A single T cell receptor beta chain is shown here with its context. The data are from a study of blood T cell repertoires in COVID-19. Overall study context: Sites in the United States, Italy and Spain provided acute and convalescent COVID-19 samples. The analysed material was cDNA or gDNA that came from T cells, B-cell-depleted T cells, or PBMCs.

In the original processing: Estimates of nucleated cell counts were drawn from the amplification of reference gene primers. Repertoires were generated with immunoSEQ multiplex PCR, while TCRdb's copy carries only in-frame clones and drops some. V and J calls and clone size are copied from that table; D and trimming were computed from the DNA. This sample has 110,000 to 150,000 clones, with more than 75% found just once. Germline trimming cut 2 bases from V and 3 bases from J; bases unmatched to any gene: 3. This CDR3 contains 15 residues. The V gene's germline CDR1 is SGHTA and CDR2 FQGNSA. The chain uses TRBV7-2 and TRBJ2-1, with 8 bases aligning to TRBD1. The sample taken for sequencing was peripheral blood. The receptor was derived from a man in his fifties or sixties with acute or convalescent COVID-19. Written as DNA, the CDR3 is TGTGCCAGCAGCTTATCACAGGGGGGCTACAATGAGCAGTTCTTC. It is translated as CASSLSQGGYNEQFF. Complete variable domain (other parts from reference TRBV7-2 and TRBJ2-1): GAGVSQSPSNKVTEKGKDVELRCDPISGHTALYWYRQSLGQGLEFLIYFQGNSAPDKSGLPSDRFSAERTGGSVSTLTIQRTQQEDSAVYLCASSLSQGGYNEQFFGPGTRLTVL.